The 13 T cell receptor beta chains presented below share a single source sample, sequenced in a study of pediatric ulcerative colitis. During colonoscopy, one to two rectal pinch biopsies were collected. TCRdb's copy holds only in-frame clones and misses some; the assay was immunoSEQ multiplex PCR. The sample carries tens of thousands of clones, over 55% recorded once. The sequencing input was gut tissue. The receptor set was obtained from a boy younger than 18 with severe ulcerative colitis.

The chain is built from TRBV6-5 and TRBJ1-2; tentative D call: TRBD1 (6 bases). There are 14 residues in the CDR3. The germline CDR1 and CDR2 sequences are MNHEY and SVGAGI. Trimming stripped 6 bases from V and 4 bases from J, with 15 bases between. As DNA, the CDR3 is TGTGCCAGCAGGCTAACGACAGGCGGCTATGGCTACACCTTC. It specifies CASRLTTGGYGYTF.

The chain has TRBV30 and TRBJ2-7; 7 nucleotides align to TRBD2. J gave up 0 bases and V 3 bases, and 8 bases lay outside the gene matches. CDR3 length equals 15 residues. CDR1 and CDR2 from the germline V gene are GTSNPN and SVGIG (reference sequence). The CDR3 loop is CAWRQRGGSSYEQYF. Here the CDR3 DNA reads TGTGCCTGGAGACAGAGGGGCGGGAGCTCCTACGAGCAGTACTTC.

The chain links TRBV7-8 to TRBJ2-7, with 9 bases lining up with TRBD2. V lost 6 bases to trimming and J lost 6 bases; unmatched junction nucleotides: 12. Looked up from germline, CDR1 is SGHVS and CDR2 is FQNEAQ. This CDR3 comprises 15 residues. The CDR3 DNA sequence: TGTGCCAGCAGGCATGGGACTAGCAAGGGTGGCGAGCAGTACTTC. Translating it yields CASRHGTSKGGEQYF.

The sample holds a few counts of this clone. The chain joins TRBV19 to TRBJ1-2, with a weak D call TRBD1 (5 bases). Germline assignment: CDR1 LNHDA and CDR2 SQIVND (reference sequence). The CDR3 sequence is 14 residues long. V shed 6 bases and J shed 2 bases, with 13 bases lying between them. The CDR3 reads CASRPLGQNYGYTF. The CDR3 bases are TGTGCCAGTAGGCCGCTCGGACAAAACTATGGCTACACCTTC.

The chain employs TRBV4-1 and TRBJ2-2, with 8 bases aligning to TRBD2. The CDR3 is made up of 15 amino acids. V shed 1 base, J shed 5 bases, and the junction held 3 bases outside the gene matches. Per germline, CDR1 MGHRA and CDR2 YSYEKL. The DNA for the CDR3 is TGCGCCAGCAGCCAAGTCAGCGGGAGAACCGGGGAGCTGTTTTTT. Encoded protein: CASSQVSGRTGELFF.

The chain employs TRBV5-6 and TRBJ2-3; 7 nucleotides agree with TRBD2. V trimming: 2 bases; J trimming: 0 bases; junction bases outside the gene matches: 6. The CDR3 extends over 16 amino acids. Germline V lookup: CDR1 SGHDT, CDR2 YYEEEE. The CDR3 reads CASSLSSGSSTDTQYF. The CDR3 DNA reads TGTGCCAGCAGCTTATCTAGCGGATCTAGCACAGATACGCAGTATTTT.

V usage is TRBV6-1 and J usage is TRBJ2-7, with D perhaps matching TRBD1 (5 bases). The V end lost 8 bases, the J end lost 3 bases, and 11 bases lay between the germline ends. Looked up from germline, CDR1 is MNHNS and CDR2 is SASEGT. This CDR3 region has 12 residues. CDR3 nucleotide sequence: TGTGCCAGCTTAGGACAAATCTACGAGCAGTACTTC. The encoded protein is CASLGQIYEQYF.

The genes are TRBV11-3 and TRBJ2-1; 14 bases map to TRBD2. CDR1 and CDR2 from the germline V gene are SGHNT and YENEEA. The CDR3 length is 18 residues. J lost 4 bases, V lost 3 bases, and 8 bases had no gene match. The CDR3 nucleotides are TGTGCCAGCAGCTTGGGGACTAGCGGGAGACGGGGATACAATGAGCAGTTCTTC. This translates into CASSLGTSGRRGYNEQFF.

This chain links TRBV25-1 with TRBJ2-7, with D possibly matching TRBD1 (5 bases). CDR3 length: 17 residues. V was pared by 5 bases and J by 1 base, with 21 bases between. Per the germline V gene, CDR1 is MGHDK and CDR2 is SYGVNS. CDR3 protein: CASSPPPTDLLSYEQYF. For the CDR3, the DNA is TGTGCCAGCAGTCCCCCCCCGACAGACCTATTGTCCTACGAGCAGTACTTC.

The chain joins TRBV5-1 to TRBJ2-7, with D perhaps matching TRBD1 (5 bases). The V end lost 1 base, the J end lost 3 bases, and 8 bases lay between the germline ends. This CDR3 comprises 13 residues. Germline CDR1 SGHRS, CDR2 YFSETQ. CDR3 in amino acids: CASSLQGDYEQYF. In nucleotides, the CDR3 is TGCGCCAGCAGCTTGCAGGGTGACTACGAGCAGTACTTC.

V usage is TRBV5-6 and J usage is TRBJ1-4; 9 nucleotides align to TRBD1. The length of the CDR3 is 15 residues. Trimming removed 4 bases from V and 4 bases from J; junction bases left unmatched: 5. From germline, CDR1 is SGHDT and CDR2 YYEEEE. The CDR3 here is CASSPTGGVNEKLFF. The CDR3 region has the DNA TGTGCCAGCAGCCCCACAGGGGGCGTTAATGAAAAACTGTTTTTT.

The V and J genes are TRBV21-1 and TRBJ2-6. TRBV21-1 is flagged as a pseudogene. CDR3 length: 17 residues. The CDR3 coding sequence is TGTGCCCGCCCTGGGTCCGTACCCAGCTCTGGGGCCAACGTCCTGACTTTC. It translates to CARPGSVPSSGANVLTF.

This clone was recorded once. V is TRBV19 and J is TRBJ1-3; a possible D gene is TRBD1 (6 bases). The CDR3 covers 16 residues. The germline gives CDR1 LNHDA, CDR2 SQIVND (reference sequence). V dropped 3 bases and J dropped 2 bases, with 14 bases sitting between them. CDR3 residues: CASSISQGPAGNTIYF. In DNA form, the CDR3 reads TGTGCCAGTAGTATTTCGCAGGGGCCGGCTGGAAACACCATATATTTT. The complete variable domain, with remaining parts taken from reference TRBV19 and TRBJ1-3, reads DGGITQSPKYLFRKEGQNVTLSCEQNLNHDAMYWYRQDPGQGLRLIYYSQIVNDFQKGDIAEGYSVSREKKESFPLTVTSAQKNPTAFYLCASSISQGPAGNTIYFGEGSWLTVV.